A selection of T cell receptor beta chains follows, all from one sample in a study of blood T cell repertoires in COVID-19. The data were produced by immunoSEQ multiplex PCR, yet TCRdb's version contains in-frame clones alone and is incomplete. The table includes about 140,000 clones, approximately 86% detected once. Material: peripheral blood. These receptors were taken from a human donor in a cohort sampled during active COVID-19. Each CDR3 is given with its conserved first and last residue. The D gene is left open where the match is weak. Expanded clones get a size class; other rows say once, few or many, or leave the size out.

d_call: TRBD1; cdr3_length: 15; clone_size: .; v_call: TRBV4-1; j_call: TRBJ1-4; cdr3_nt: TGCGCCAGCAGCCATCCGACAGGGAAGGAGGAAAAACTGTTTTTT; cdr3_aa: CASSHPTGKEEKLFF
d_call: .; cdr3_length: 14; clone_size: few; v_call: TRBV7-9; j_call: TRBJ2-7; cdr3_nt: TGTGCCAGCAGCTTACTTGGCAGAAAATACGAGCAGTACTTC; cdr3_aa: CASSLLGRKYEQYF
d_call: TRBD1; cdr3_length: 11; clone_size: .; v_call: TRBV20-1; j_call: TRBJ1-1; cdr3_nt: TGCAGTGCTAAGGGGACAGTTGAAGCTTTCTTT; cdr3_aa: CSAKGTVEAFF
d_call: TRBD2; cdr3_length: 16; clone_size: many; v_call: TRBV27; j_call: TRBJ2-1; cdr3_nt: TGTGCCAGCAGTCCACCCACTAGCGGGAGGGACAATGAGCAGTTCTTC; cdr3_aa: CASSPPTSGRDNEQFF
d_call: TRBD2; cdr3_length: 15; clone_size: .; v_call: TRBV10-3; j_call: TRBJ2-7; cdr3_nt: TGTGCCATCAGTGACCCTACTAGCGGGAAGTACGAGCAGTACTTC; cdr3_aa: CAISDPTSGKYEQYF
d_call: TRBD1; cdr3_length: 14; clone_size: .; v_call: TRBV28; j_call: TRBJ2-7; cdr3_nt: TGTGCCAGCAGTTTAGGGGGACAGGGTTACGAGCAGTACTTC; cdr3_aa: CASSLGGQGYEQYF
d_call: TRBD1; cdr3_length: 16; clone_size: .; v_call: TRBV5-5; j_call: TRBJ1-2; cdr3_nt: TGTGCCAGCAGTTTATCCGGACAGGGGGGGTACTATGGCTACACCTTC; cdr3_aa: CASSLSGQGGYYGYTF
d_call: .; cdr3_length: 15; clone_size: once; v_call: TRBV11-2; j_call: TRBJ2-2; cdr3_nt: TGTGCCAGCAGCTTAATTCTTGCGGGAACCGGGGAGCTGTTTTTT; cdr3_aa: CASSLILAGTGELFF
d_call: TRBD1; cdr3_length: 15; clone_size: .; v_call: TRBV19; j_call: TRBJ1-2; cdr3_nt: TGTGCCAGTAGGGGACAGGGAAGATCGAACTATGGCTACACCTTC; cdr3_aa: CASRGQGRSNYGYTF
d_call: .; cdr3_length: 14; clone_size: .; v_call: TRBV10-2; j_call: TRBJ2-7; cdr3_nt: TGCGCCAGCAGTGAGTCTTCGAGCTCCTACGAGCAGTACTTC; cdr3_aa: CASSESSSSYEQYF
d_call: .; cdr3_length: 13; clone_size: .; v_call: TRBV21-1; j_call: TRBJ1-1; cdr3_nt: TGTGCCAGCAGCAAATTGAGGTTGGCTGAAGCTTTCTTT; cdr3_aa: CASSKLRLAEAFF
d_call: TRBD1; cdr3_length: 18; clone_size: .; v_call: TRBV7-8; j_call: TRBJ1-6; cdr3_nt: TGTGCCAGCAGCCGCTCTCTTTGGGGGGGACAGGATAATTCACCCCTCCACTTT; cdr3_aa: CASSRSLWGGQDNSPLHF
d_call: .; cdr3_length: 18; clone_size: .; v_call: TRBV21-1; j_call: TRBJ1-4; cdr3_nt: TGTGCCAGCAGCAAAGCGCGGACAGGGGAGAAGACTAATGAAAAACTGTTTTTT; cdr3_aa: CASSKARTGEKTNEKLFF
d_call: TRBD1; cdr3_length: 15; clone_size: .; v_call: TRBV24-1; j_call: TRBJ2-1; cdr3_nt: TGTGCCACCAGTGGTGCAGGGGGCAATTACAATGAGCAGTTCTTC; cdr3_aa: CATSGAGGNYNEQFF
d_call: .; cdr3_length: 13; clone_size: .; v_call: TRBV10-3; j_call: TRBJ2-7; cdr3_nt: TGTGCCATCCGTAGGGGAAGATTCTACGAGCAGTACTTC; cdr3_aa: CAIRRGRFYEQYF
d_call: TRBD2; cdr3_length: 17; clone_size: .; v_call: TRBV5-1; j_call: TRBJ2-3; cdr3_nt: TGCGCCAGCAGCTTGGCCAAGGGCGGGAGAAGGGCAGATACGCAGTATTTT; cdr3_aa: CASSLAKGGRRADTQYF
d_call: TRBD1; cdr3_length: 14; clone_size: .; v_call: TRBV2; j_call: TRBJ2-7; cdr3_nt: TGTGCCAGCGGTCGTGACAGGGCTACCTACGAGCAGTACTTC; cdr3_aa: CASGRDRATYEQYF
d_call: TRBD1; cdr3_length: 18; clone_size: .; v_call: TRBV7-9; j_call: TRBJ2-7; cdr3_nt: TGTGCCAGCAGCCCAACTTGGCGTAACAGGGGGATAACCTACGAGCAGTACTTC; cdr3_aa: CASSPTWRNRGITYEQYF
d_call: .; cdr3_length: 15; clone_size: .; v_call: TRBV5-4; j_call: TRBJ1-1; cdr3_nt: TGTGCCAGCAGCTTAAAAGGGGCTCTCAACACTGAAGCTTTCTTT; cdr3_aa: CASSLKGALNTEAFF
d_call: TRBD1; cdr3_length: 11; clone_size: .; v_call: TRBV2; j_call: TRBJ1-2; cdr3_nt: TGTGCCAGCCGACAGGGCTATGGCTACACCTTC; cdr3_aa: CASRQGYGYTF
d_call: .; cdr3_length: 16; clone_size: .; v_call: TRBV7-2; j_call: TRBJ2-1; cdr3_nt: TGTGCCAGCAGCCCGCCCTCGGGGACAATATACAATGAGCAGTTCTTC; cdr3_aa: CASSPPSGTIYNEQFF
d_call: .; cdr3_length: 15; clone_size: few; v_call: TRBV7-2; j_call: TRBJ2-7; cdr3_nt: TGTGCCAGCAGCCCCTGGACAGGGAGGGGCTACGAGCAGTACTTC; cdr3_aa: CASSPWTGRGYEQYF
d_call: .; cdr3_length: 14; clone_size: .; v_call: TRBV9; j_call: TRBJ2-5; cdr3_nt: TGTGCCAGCAGCGCAACTTGGGGGCTGGGGACCCAGTACTTC; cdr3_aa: CASSATWGLGTQYF
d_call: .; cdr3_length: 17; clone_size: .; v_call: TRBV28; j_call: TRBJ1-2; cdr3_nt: TGTGCCAGCAGTTTTTGGCCCGGGGGAATGAAGGACTATGGCTACACCTTC; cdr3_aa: CASSFWPGGMKDYGYTF
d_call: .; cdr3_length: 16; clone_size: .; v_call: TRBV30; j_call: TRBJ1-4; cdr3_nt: TGTGCCTGGAGTGTATGGCTTGGTTGGAGGGATGAAAAACTGTTTTTT; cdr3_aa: CAWSVWLGWRDEKLFF
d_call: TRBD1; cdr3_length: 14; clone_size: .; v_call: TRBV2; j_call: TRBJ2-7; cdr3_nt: TGTGCCAGCAGTGAAGGGGACAGGGCGTACGAGCAGTACTTC; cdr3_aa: CASSEGDRAYEQYF
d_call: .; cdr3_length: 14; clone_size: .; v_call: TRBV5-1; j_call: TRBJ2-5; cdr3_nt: TGCGCCAGCAGCTTGGAGGCGAGAGGAGAGACCCAGTACTTC; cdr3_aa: CASSLEARGETQYF
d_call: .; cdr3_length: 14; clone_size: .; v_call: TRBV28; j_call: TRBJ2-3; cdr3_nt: TGTGCCAGCCTAGCTCCGAGTGGCACAGATACGCAGTATTTT; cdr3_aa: CASLAPSGTDTQYF
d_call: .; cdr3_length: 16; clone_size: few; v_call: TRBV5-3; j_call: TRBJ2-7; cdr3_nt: TGTGCCAGAAGCTTGGGCTCAGGGCAACGGTCCTACGAGCAGTACTTC; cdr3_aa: CARSLGSGQRSYEQYF
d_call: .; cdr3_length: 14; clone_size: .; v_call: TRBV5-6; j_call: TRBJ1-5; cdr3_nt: TGTGCCAGCAGCTTGGACCCCGGCGGGCAGCCCCAGCATTTT; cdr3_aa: CASSLDPGGQPQHF
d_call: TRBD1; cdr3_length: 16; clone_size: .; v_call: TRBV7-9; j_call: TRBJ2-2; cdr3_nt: TGTGCCAGCAGCAATAGAGGGGGCGGGAACACCGGGGAGCTGTTTTTT; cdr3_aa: CASSNRGGGNTGELFF
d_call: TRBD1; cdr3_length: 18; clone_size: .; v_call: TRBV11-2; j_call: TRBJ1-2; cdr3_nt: TGTGCCAGCAGCTTAGGATTTCGGACAGGGGGCGCTAACTATGGCTACACCTTC; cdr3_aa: CASSLGFRTGGANYGYTF
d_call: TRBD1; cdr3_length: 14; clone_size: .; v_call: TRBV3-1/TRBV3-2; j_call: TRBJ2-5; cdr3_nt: TGTGCCAGCAGCCAACGACAAGGGGGCGAGACCCAGTACTTC; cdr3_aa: CASSQRQGGETQYF
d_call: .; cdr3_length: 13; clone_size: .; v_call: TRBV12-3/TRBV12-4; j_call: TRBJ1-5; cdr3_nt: TGTGCCAGCAGTTTACAGAGCAATCAGCCCCAGCATTTT; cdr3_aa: CASSLQSNQPQHF
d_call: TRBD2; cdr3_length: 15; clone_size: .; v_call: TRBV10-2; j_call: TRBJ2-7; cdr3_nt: TGCGCCAGCAGTGGGGGACTAGCGGGACCCTACGAGCAGTACTTC; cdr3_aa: CASSGGLAGPYEQYF
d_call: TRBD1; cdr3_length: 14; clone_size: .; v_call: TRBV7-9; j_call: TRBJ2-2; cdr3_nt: TGTGCCAGCAGCTTCAGCAGGGGGCCCGGGGAGCTGTTTTTT; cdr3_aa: CASSFSRGPGELFF
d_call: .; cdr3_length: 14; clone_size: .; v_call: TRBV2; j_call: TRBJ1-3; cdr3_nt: TGTGCCAGCAGTGAAGGGCAGGGTGGGAACACCATATATTTT; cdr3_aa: CASSEGQGGNTIYF
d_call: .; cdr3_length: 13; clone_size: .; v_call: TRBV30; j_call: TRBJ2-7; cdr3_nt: TGTGCCTGGAGTGGCAGGTCTTCCTACGAGCAGTACTTC; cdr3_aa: CAWSGRSSYEQYF
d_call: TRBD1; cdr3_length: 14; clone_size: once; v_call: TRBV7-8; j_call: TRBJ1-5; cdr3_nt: TGTGCCAGCAGCATTGATAGGGGGCTTCGGACCCAGCATTTT; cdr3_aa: CASSIDRGLRTQHF
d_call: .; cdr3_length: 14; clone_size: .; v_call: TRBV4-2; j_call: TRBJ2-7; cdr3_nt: TGTGCCAGCAGCCTACAGGGGACTGAGGACGAGCAGTACTTC; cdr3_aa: CASSLQGTEDEQYF
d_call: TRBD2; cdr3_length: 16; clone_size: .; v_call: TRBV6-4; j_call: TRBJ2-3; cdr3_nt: TGTGCCAGCAGTGACCGAAAGGCGGGAGGGCCGGATACGCAGTATTTT; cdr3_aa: CASSDRKAGGPDTQYF
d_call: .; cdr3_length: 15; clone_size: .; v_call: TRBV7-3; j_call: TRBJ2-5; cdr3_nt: TGTGCCAGCAGCTTAACGTCCCTAGCCCGAGAGACCCAGTACTTC; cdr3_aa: CASSLTSLARETQYF
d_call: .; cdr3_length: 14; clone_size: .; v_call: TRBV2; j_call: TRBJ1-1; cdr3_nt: TGTGCCAGCAGTCCTGGGACAAGGAACACTGAAGCTTTCTTT; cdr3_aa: CASSPGTRNTEAFF
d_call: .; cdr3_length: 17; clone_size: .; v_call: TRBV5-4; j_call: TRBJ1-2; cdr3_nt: TGTGCCAGCAGCCCCGAGTACGTGAGGCTCGGTGTCTATGGCTACACCTTC; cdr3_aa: CASSPEYVRLGVYGYTF
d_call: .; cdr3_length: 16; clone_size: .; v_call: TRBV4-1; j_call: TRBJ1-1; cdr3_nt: TGCGCCAGCAGCCAAGGTGCTGGAGGGCAGAACACTGAAGCTTTCTTT; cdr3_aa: CASSQGAGGQNTEAFF
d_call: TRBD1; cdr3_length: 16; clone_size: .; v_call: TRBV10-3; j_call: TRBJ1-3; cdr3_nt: TGTGCCATCAGGGGACAGCGACGAAGCTCTGGAAACACCATATATTTT; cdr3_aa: CAIRGQRRSSGNTIYF
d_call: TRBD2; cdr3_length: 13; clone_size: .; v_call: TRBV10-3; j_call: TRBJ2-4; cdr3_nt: TGTGCCATCAGTGATGGGGGGGAAAACATTCAGTACTTC; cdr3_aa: CAISDGGENIQYF
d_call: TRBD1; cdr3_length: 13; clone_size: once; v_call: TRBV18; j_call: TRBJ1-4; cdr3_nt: TGTGCCAGCTCGAGGGGGCTCGGGGAAAAACTGTTTTTT; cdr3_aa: CASSRGLGEKLFF
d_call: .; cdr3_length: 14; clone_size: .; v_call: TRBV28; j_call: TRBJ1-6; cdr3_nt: TGTGCCAGCAGTACGGCAGGGGCGCGTTCACCCCTCCACTTT; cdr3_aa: CASSTAGARSPLHF
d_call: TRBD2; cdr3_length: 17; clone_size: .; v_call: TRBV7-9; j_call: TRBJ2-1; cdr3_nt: TGTGCCAGCAGCCACCCCTACGGGCGGGGGGGACTTATTGAGCAGTTCTTC; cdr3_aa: CASSHPYGRGGLIEQFF
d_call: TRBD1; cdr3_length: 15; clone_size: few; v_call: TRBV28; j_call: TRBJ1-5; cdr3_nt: TGTGCCAGCAGCGGGGACAGGGGGCTGAATCAGCCCCAGCATTTT; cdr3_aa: CASSGDRGLNQPQHF
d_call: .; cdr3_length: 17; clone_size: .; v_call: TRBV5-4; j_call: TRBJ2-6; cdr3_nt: TGTGCCAGCAGCTTGTACAGTTCAAGCTCTGGGGCCAACGTCCTGACTTTC; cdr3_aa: CASSLYSSSSGANVLTF
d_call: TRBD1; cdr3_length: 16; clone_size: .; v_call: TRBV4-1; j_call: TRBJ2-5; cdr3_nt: TGCGCCAGCAGCCTGCACCCGGGACAGGGGAAAGAGACCCAGTACTTC; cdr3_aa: CASSLHPGQGKETQYF
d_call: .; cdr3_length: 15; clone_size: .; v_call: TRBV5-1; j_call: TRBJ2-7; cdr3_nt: TGCGCCAGCAGCTTGTCGCCAGCGGACTCCTACGAGCAGTACTTC; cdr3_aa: CASSLSPADSYEQYF
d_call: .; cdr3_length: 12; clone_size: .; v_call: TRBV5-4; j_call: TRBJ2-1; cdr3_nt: TGTGCCAGCAGCAGGGACTTGAGGGAGCAGTTCTTC; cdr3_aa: CASSRDLREQFF
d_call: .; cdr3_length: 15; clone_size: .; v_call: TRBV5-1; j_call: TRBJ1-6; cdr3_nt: TGCGCCAGCAGCCGCACGACAGATTATAATTCACCCCTCCACTTT; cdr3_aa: CASSRTTDYNSPLHF
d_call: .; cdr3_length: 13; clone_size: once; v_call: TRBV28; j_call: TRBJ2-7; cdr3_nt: TGTGCCAGCAGCCCCGCAAACAGAGACGAGCAGTACTTC; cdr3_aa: CASSPANRDEQYF
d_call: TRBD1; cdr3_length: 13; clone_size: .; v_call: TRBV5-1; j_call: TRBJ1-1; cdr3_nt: TGCGCCAGCAGCTTGTTAGACAGGGAGAAAGCTTTCTTT; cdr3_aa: CASSLLDREKAFF
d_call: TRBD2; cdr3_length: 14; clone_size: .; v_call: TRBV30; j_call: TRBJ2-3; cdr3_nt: TGTGCCTGGAGTCGACTAGCGGACACAGATACGCAGTATTTT; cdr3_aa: CAWSRLADTDTQYF
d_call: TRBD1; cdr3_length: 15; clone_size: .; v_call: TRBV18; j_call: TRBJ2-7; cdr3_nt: TGTGCCAGCTCACCATTGGGACAGGGGAGAAACGAGCAGTACTTC; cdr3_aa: CASSPLGQGRNEQYF